The text below deals with one TCR beta chain. Its antigen is unidentified. The data stem from a study of CXCR3-negative and CXCR3-positive naive CD8 T cells. For the study at large: The dataset comprises 110 million to 150 million TRB reads in total, with about 1.5 +/- 0.3 million reads per library.

The naive CD8+ gate required CD45RO-CCR7+CD27+CD95- phenotype. Study-wide results and limits: Fresh PBMCs served for most assays, and CXCR3 expression fell partially after cryopreservation. The study found more hydrophobic TRB CDR3s in CXCR3-positive naive cells than in CXCR3-negative naive cells.

UMI labels and 5' RACE were used to prepare the TRB cDNA libraries. TCRdb reanalyzed the 5' RACE reads and collapses them to one entry per CDR3 protein, without DNA. This sample's clone table lists about 140,000 distinct CDR3 sequences. Germline assignment: CDR1 SGHVS and CDR2 FNYEAQ. The CDR3 consists of 18 residues. The specimen sequenced was naive CXCR3+ CD8+ T cells from blood. Subset given: CD45RO-CCR7+CD27+CD95- naive CD8+ T cells expressing CXCR3 (TNR3+). The TCR sequence derives from a human donor in good health. Some clones in this sample may be carry-over from other donors' samples. This chain uses TRBV7-6 with TRBJ2-2; with no DNA, the TCRdb D assignment of TRBD1 cannot be verified. Here the CDR3 reads CASSYPEPPDRDTGELFF.